This T cell receptor beta chain emerged from a study of control samples from healthy donors and cancer patients. Clones were read by immunoSEQ multiplex PCR, and TCRdb kept only the in-frame ones, dropping some. In the table there are under 85,000 clones, 75% to 85% of which are singletons. This CDR3 has 13 amino acids. Germline V gene lookup returns CDR1 SGHNT and CDR2 YYREEE (reference sequence). Germline trimming cut 4 bases from V and 4 bases from J; bases unmatched to any gene: 4. Sequenced sample: PBMCs. This sequence originates from a man between 60 and 70 years old with head and neck cancer. The rearrangement uses TRBV5-4 and TRBJ1-1; 7 bases are a match to TRBD1. CDR3 region: CASSQPGGTEAFF. In DNA form, the CDR3 reads TGTGCCAGCAGCCAACCAGGGGGCACTGAAGCTTTCTTT.